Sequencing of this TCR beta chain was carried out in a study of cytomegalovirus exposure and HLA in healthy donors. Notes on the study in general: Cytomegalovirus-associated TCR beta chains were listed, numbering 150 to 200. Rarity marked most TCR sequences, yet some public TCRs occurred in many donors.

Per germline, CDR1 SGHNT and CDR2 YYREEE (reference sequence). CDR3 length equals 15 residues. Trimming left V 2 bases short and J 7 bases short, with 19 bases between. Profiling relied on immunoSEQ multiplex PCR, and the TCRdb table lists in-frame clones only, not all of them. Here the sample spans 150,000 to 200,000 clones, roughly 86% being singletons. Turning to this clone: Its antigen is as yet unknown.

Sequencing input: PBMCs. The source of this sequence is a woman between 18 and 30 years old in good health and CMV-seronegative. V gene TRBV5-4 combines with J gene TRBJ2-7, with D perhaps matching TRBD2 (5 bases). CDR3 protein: CASSFEGDNFREQYF. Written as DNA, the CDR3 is TGTGCCAGCAGCTTTGAGGGCGACAACTTCAGGGAGCAGTACTTC.